Below, 32 T cell receptor beta chains from the same sample are listed, as sequenced in a study of Ad26.COV2.S vaccination and SARS-CoV-2 variants. Stated treatment: over 15 received Ad26.COV2.S at low or high dose, single or two shots; five or six received placebo; per-sample allocation not given. The investigators took samples on day 63 after the first vaccine or placebo injection. Some clones are missing from TCRdb's copy, which holds only in-frame ones; the method was immunoSEQ multiplex PCR. Of 300,000 to 350,000 clones in the sample, 90% were seen once. This material consisted of peripheral blood, taken in a trial of Ad26.COV2.S vaccine versus placebo. These TCRs come from a person aged 18 to 65 who received the Ad26.COV2.S COVID-19 vaccine or a placebo.

The V call is TRBV21-1, the J call TRBJ1-6. TRBV21-1 corresponds to a pseudogene. This CDR3 is 14 amino acids long. The CDR3 is CASSKGTTDSPLHF. CDR3 in DNA: TGTGCCAGCAGCAAAGGCACCACCGATTCACCCCTCCACTTT.

This rearrangement joins TRBV2 to TRBJ2-3; TRBD2 aligns across 7 bases. Germline-derived CDR1 and CDR2 are SNHLY and FYNNEI. The CDR3 runs 15 residues. The V and J ends lost 6 bases and 1 base, in that order; junction bases with no gene match: 7. CDR3 region: CASSGRERGTDTQYF. CDR3 DNA: TGTGCCAGCAGCGGGCGGGAGCGGGGCACAGATACGCAGTATTTT.

This clone was picked up many times. The V gene is TRBV11-2, the J gene TRBJ1-1; perhaps TRBD1 as D (5 bases). V was trimmed by 1 base and J by 2 bases, leaving 17 bases between them. The CDR3 sequence is 17 residues long. Germline V lookup: CDR1 SGHAT, CDR2 FQNNGV. The CDR3 is CASSLGLGGRLNTEAFF. CDR3 sequence (DNA): TGTGCCAGCAGCTTAGGACTGGGGGGAAGGTTAAACACTGAAGCTTTCTTT.

This chain joins TRBV4-3 and TRBJ2-3; TRBD1 or TRBD2 may be the D gene (5 bases each). V lost 4 bases and J lost 2, with 16 bases in between. The CDR3 is made up of 16 amino acids. The V gene's germline CDR1 is LGHNA and CDR2 YSLEER. In nucleotides, the CDR3 is TGCGCCAGCAGCCCCGGGGTGGCAGGGTACACAGATACGCAGTATTTT. It encodes CASSPGVAGYTDTQYF.

The chain joins TRBV5-5 to TRBJ1-6, with D uncertain. The CDR3 covers 14 residues. CDR1 and CDR2 from the germline V gene are SGHKS and YYEKEE (reference sequence). Trimming took 1 base from V and 9 from J, leaving 11 bases between them. The chain's CDR3 is CASSLIGPLSPLHF. In nucleotides, the CDR3 is TGTGCCAGCAGCTTGATTGGGCCACTTTCACCCCTCCACTTT. The complete variable domain, with remaining parts taken from reference TRBV5-5 and TRBJ1-6, reads DAGVTQSPTHLIKTRGQQVTLRCSPISGHKSVSWYQQVLGQGPQFIFQYYEKEERGRGNFPDRFSARQFPNYSSELNVNALLLGDSALYLCASSLIGPLSPLHFGNGTRLTVT.

This clone is a singleton in its sample. The chain links TRBV6-2 or TRBV6-3 to TRBJ2-5; 9 positions agree with TRBD2. Germline values: CDR1 MNHEY, CDR2 SVGEGT. The CDR3 totals 15 residues. V lost 4 bases and J lost 1; bases outside the gene matches: 4. This chain's CDR3 is CASSWGLASQETQYF. CDR3 bases: TGTGCCAGCAGTTGGGGACTAGCTTCCCAAGAGACCCAGTACTTC.

The chain links TRBV4-2 to TRBJ1-5; 7 positions agree with TRBD1. J was trimmed by 4 bases and V by 2 bases; bases with no gene match: 5. The CDR3 runs 15 residues. Germline CDR1 and CDR2: LGHNA and YNFKEQ. The CDR3 is CASSQRQGGNQPQHF. The CDR3 region has the DNA TGTGCCAGCAGCCAACGACAGGGAGGGAATCAGCCCCAGCATTTT.

For the CDR3, the DNA is TGTGCCAGCTCACCGTGGACCGGGACAGATACGCAGTATTTT. As protein: CASSPWTGTDTQYF. The rearrangement joins TRBV18 to TRBJ2-3; no clear D. Trimming removed 3 bases from V and 3 bases from J, with 10 bases in between. The CDR3 has 14 residues. From germline, CDR1 is KGHSH and CDR2 LQKENI.

CDR3 DNA: TGCGCCAGCAGCCAAACCGAAACCAGCTCTGGGGCCAACGTCCTGACTTTC. Its translation is CASSQTETSSGANVLTF. This rearrangement joins TRBV4-1 to TRBJ2-6; the D is unclear. This CDR3 is built from 17 residues. Germline V gene lookup returns CDR1 MGHRA and CDR2 YSYEKL. The V and J ends lost 2 bases and 0 bases respectively, with 11 bases between them.

The V and J genes are TRBV27 and TRBJ2-3; 9 nucleotides line up with TRBD1. CDR1 is MNHEY, CDR2 SMNVEV, per germline (reference sequence). The CDR3 sequence is 13 residues long. V shed 6 bases and J 12 bases; nucleotides not matched to a gene: 10. The CDR3 region has the DNA TGTGCCAGCAGACCAACCGGACAGGGGAGACAGTATTTT. This codes for CASRPTGQGRQYF.

CDR3 sequence reads: CASSLQPTGPLHF. The CDR3 nucleotides read TGTGCCAGCAGTTTGCAACCCACGGGGCCCCTCCACTTT. This rearrangement joins TRBV12-3 or TRBV12-4 to TRBJ1-6; D gene unclear. The V gene lost 3 bases and the J gene lost 13 bases, with 13 bases spanning the gap. The CDR3 contains 13 residues.

J is TRBJ2-5 and V is TRBV11-2, with D possibly TRBD2 on 5 matching bases. V lost 1 base and J lost 13, with 13 bases in between. CDR3 size: 12 residues. CDR1 and CDR2 from the germline V gene are SGHAT and FQNNGV. The CDR3 DNA reads TGTGCCAGCAGCTTAGGAGCGAGCGGTCGGTACTTC. Amino acid sequence: CASSLGASGRYF.

This clone has a count of ten or more. Within the sample, other DNA sequences also encode this same CDR3. The chain recombines TRBV2 with TRBJ1-1; 8 bases agree with TRBD1. The CDR3 has 13 residues. Germline V gives CDR1 SNHLY, CDR2 FYNNEI. V lost 6 bases, J lost 1 base, and 1 base stayed unmatched. CDR3 coding DNA: TGTGCCAGCAGGGGGACAGGGAACACTGAAGCTTTCTTT. It yields the protein CASRGTGNTEAFF.

A single count supports this clone. The rearrangement joins TRBV12-3 or TRBV12-4 to TRBJ2-1; 7 nucleotides agree with TRBD1. This CDR3 has 12 amino acids. V dropped 5 bases and J dropped 7; count of bases not matched to a gene: 2. The CDR3 sequence is CASSLDRNEQFF. In DNA, the CDR3 is TGTGCCAGCAGTCTGGACAGGAATGAGCAGTTCTTC.

A few counts support this clone. This chain links TRBV13 with TRBJ2-1; 7 bases align to TRBD1. This CDR3 has 16 amino acids. Germline CDR1 reads PRHDT; CDR2 reads FYEKMQ (reference sequence). J was trimmed by 5 bases and V by 5 bases; bases with no gene match: 12. This CDR3 reads CASSPQPRTGDNEQFF. In nucleotides, the CDR3 is TGTGCCAGCAGCCCTCAACCCCGGACAGGAGACAATGAGCAGTTCTTC.

This sequence joins TRBV6-1 and TRBJ2-5; 10 nucleotides line up with TRBD2. The germline V gene has CDR1 MNHNS and CDR2 SASEGT. This CDR3 has 16 amino acids. With 2 bases clipped from V and 2 bases from J, the junction kept 5 bases outside the gene matches. CDR3 amino acids: CASSEWASGGQETQYF. CDR3 bases: TGTGCCAGCAGTGAATGGGCTAGCGGGGGACAAGAGACCCAGTACTTC.

The J gene is TRBJ2-1, the V gene TRBV9; D unresolved. The CDR3 runs 15 residues. Trimming cost V 7 bases and J 5 bases, with 19 bases left between them. The germline V gene encodes CDR1 SGDLS and CDR2 YYNGEE. The CDR3 DNA is TGTGCCAGCCAAAAGGGAACTACGAACAACAATGAGCAGTTCTTC. This encodes CASQKGTTNNNEQFF.

The chain links TRBV6-5 to TRBJ2-1; 8 bases align to TRBD1. CDR3 length: 15 amino acids. V gave up 0 bases and J gave up 9 bases; unmatched junction bases: 7. CDR1 is MNHEY and CDR2 is SVGAGI in the germline V gene. The CDR3 is CASSYSQGAVGEQFF. The CDR3 DNA follows: TGTGCCAGCAGTTACTCTCAGGGGGCGGTGGGTGAGCAGTTCTTC.

The rearrangement links TRBV6-2 or TRBV6-3 to TRBJ1-2, with no clear D. The CDR3 length is 19 residues. Between the trimmed V and J ends, which lost 0 bases and 4 bases, there was a span of 24 bases. The germline CDR1 and CDR2 sequences are MNHEY and SVGEGT. For the CDR3, the DNA is TGTGCCAGCAGTTACTCGATTTCACAAGCTCTGTATCTTGGCTATGGCTACACCTTC. The encoded protein is CASSYSISQALYLGYGYTF.

The chain carries TRBV11-1 and TRBJ2-2; perhaps TRBD2 as D (6 bases). The CDR3 covers 14 residues. Germline V lookup: CDR1 SGHAT, CDR2 FQDESV (reference sequence). Trimming pared 4 bases from V and 3 bases from J, leaving 9 bases between. The CDR3 region is CASSWRGDTGELFF. As DNA, the CDR3 is TGTGCCAGCAGCTGGCGGGGAGACACCGGGGAGCTGTTTTTT.

This rearrangement joins TRBV30 to TRBJ2-2; TRBD2 agrees at 7 bases. The germline V gene has CDR1 GTSNPN and CDR2 SVGIG (reference sequence). V lost 2 bases to trimming and J lost 12 bases; unmatched junction nucleotides: 6. The CDR3 consists of 12 residues. For the CDR3, the DNA is TGTGCCTGGAGTTCTGGGGGGGGAAAGCTGTTTTTT. Protein: CAWSSGGGKLFF. Drawing the rest from reference TRBV30 and TRBJ2-2, the complete variable domain is SQTIHQWPATLVQPVGSPLSLECTVEGTSNPNLYWYRQAAGRGLQLLFYSVGIGQISSEVPQNLSASRPQDRQFILSSKKLLLSDSGFYLCAWSSGGGKLFFGEGSRLTVL.

The genes are TRBV7-2 and TRBJ1-1, with D perhaps matching TRBD1 (5 bases). Germline V gives CDR1 SGHTA, CDR2 FQGNSA. Trimming took off 3 bases at V and 10 bases at J, with 9 bases between the two ends. The CDR3 sequence is 11 residues long. The CDR3 DNA sequence: TGTGCCAGCAGCTTGAGAGGGGTAGCTTTCTTT. Protein: CASSLRGVAFF.

This chain joins TRBV7-2 and TRBJ1-1; no firm D call. The CDR3 consists of 13 residues. The germline V and J ends were trimmed by 10 bases and 1 base, with 13 bases remaining between them. Per germline, CDR1 SGHTA and CDR2 FQGNSA. CDR3 residues: CATQDPPNTEAFF. The CDR3, as DNA: TGTGCCACCCAGGATCCTCCGAACACTGAAGCTTTCTTT. Drawing the rest from reference TRBV7-2 and TRBJ1-1, the complete variable domain is GAGVSQSPSNKVTEKGKDVELRCDPISGHTALYWYRQSLGQGLEFLIYFQGNSAPDKSGLPSDRFSAERTGGSVSTLTIQRTQQEDSAVYLCATQDPPNTEAFFGQGTRLTVV.

This clone showed up just once. The rearrangement joins TRBV29-1 to TRBJ1-1; D is unresolved. The V gene's germline CDR1 is SQVTM and CDR2 ANQGSEA. Trimming pared 6 bases from V and 0 bases from J, leaving 11 bases between. CDR3 length: 13 amino acids. This CDR3 is CSVNTFVNTEAFF. CDR3 nucleotide sequence: TGCAGCGTCAACACCTTCGTGAACACTGAAGCTTTCTTT.

The CDR3 coding sequence is TGTGCCAGCAGTTACTCTCGGGAATTGGGCGATGGCTACACCTTC. Protein product: CASSYSRELGDGYTF. The chain carries TRBV6-5 and TRBJ1-2, with no clear D. Germline CDR1 and CDR2: MNHEY and SVGAGI. V was cut by 0 bases and J by 6 bases, with 14 bases left in between. This CDR3 has 15 residues.

The V call is TRBV27, the J call TRBJ2-1; D is perhaps TRBD2 (5 bases). Per the germline V gene, CDR1 is MNHEY and CDR2 is SMNVEV (reference sequence). V dropped 6 bases and J dropped 4 bases, with 7 bases sitting between them. This CDR3 is 12 amino acids long. CDR3 in DNA: TGTGCCAGCAGGGAGCGGTACAATGAGCAGTTCTTC. This translates into CASRERYNEQFF.

The V and J genes are TRBV25-1 and TRBJ1-1, with D possibly matching TRBD1 (5 bases). This CDR3 comprises 13 residues. Trimming pared 0 bases from V and 10 bases from J, leaving 12 bases between. Per germline, CDR1 MGHDK and CDR2 SYGVNS. CDR3 protein: CASSEYGAGRAFF. DNA of the CDR3: TGTGCCAGCAGTGAATACGGGGCAGGGAGAGCTTTCTTT. Filled out from reference TRBV25-1 and TRBJ1-1, the complete variable domain reads EADIYQTPRYLVIGTGKKITLECSQTMGHDKMYWYQQDPGMELHLIHYSYGVNSTEKGDLSSESTVSRIRTEHFPLTLESARPSHTSQYLCASSEYGAGRAFFGQGTRLTVV.

The chain links TRBV12-5 to TRBJ1-2; the D gene is possibly TRBD1 (5 bases). There are 17 residues in the CDR3. Trimming removed 3 bases at V and 1 base at J, with 18 bases between. Germline lookup yields CDR1 LGHNT and CDR2 FRNRAP. CDR3 protein: CASGLLAGRDGNYGYTF. The CDR3 DNA follows: TGTGCTAGTGGTTTATTGGCAGGGCGGGATGGTAACTATGGCTACACCTTC.

The CDR3 DNA is TGTGCCAGCAGTTTAGACCCGGGAACCTACAATGAGCAGTTCTTC. Residues: CASSLDPGTYNEQFF. The V call is TRBV28, the J call TRBJ2-1, with D tentatively TRBD2 (5 bases). CDR3 length: 15 amino acids. The germline V gene encodes CDR1 MDHEN and CDR2 SYDVKM. Trimming left V 2 bases short and J 2 bases short, with 10 bases between.

V and J are TRBV6-2 or TRBV6-3 and TRBJ2-1, with no clear D. The CDR3 length is 15 residues. The V end lost 0 bases, the J end lost 0 bases, and 6 bases lay between the germline ends. Germline V gives CDR1 MNHEY, CDR2 SVGEGT. The CDR3 sequence is CASSYSVSSYNEQFF. In nucleotides, the CDR3 is TGTGCCAGCAGTTACTCAGTGAGCTCCTACAATGAGCAGTTCTTC.

About this clone itself: A read error is possible here, since a much larger clone lies one base away. V and J are TRBV7-8 and TRBJ2-7; 7 positions match TRBD1. The germline V gene encodes CDR1 SGHVS and CDR2 FQNEAQ. The CDR3 spans 13 residues. J was trimmed by 2 bases and V by 4 bases; bases with no gene match: 2. CDR3 coding DNA: TGTGCCAGCAGCTGGGACAGAGCCTACGAGCAGTACTTC. It is translated as CASSWDRAYEQYF.

The rearrangement joins TRBV4-3 to TRBJ1-1; TRBD1 is a possible D gene (5 bases). In germline, CDR1 is LGHNA, CDR2 YSLEER. Trimming left V 0 bases short and J 4 bases short, with 15 bases between. CDR3 length: 16 residues. CDR3 DNA: TGCGCCAGCAGCCAAGATTACCTTGGGGGTGGCACTGAAGCTTTCTTT. Its protein product is CASSQDYLGGGTEAFF.